This T cell receptor (beta chain) derives from a study of human T cells and chemical hapten exposure. This sample's time point: patch test 3, about 24 weeks after DPC sensitization. Treatment meaning: therapeutic diphenylcyclopropenone sensitization with weekly scalp DPC. Germline CDR1 reads SEHNR; CDR2 reads FQNEAQ (reference sequence). This CDR3 spans 13 amino acids. Trimming pared 5 bases from V and 5 bases from J, leaving 11 bases between. This clonotype was counted a few times. TCRdb redid the calling of the RACE reads with MiXCR, one entry per CDR3 protein. The repertoire holds under 130,000 distinct CDR3 sequences, with under 40% as singletons.

This sequence was found in a man in his forties with alopecia areata. Some clones in this sample may be carry-over from other donors' samples. The chain uses TRBV7-9 and TRBJ2-3, with D unresolved. Material: whole blood, obtained in connection with sensitization to the hapten diphenylcyclopropenone (DPC). The CDR3 sequence is CASSPKGIDTQYF. CDR3 nucleotides: TGTGCCAGCAGCCCTAAAGGGATAGATACGCAGTATTTT.